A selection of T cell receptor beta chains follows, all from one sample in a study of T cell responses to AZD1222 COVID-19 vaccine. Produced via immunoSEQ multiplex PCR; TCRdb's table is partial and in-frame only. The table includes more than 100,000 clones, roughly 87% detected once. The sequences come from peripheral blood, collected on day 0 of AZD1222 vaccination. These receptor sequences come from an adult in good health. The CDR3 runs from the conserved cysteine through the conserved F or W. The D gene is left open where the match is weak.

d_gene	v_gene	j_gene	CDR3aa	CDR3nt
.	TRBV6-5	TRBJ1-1	CASSPRGENTEAFF	TGTGCCAGCAGTCCCCGGGGAGAGAACACTGAAGCTTTCTTT
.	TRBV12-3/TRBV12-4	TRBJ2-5	CASSSPGGTQYF	TGTGCCAGCAGTTCCCCCGGGGGGACCCAGTACTTC
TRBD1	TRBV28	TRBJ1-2	CASSNLGLGQGGYGYTF	TGTGCCAGCAGTAATCTGGGGCTGGGACAGGGTGGTTATGGCTACACCTTC
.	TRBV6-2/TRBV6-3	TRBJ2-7	CASSRPLGFGQYF	TGTGCCAGCAGTAGGCCTTTGGGTTTTGGGCAGTACTTC
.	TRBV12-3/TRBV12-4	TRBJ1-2	CASSLGGWDGYTF	TGTGCCAGCAGTTTAGGGGGCTGGGATGGCTACACCTTC
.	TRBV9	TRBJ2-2	CASSVRELGGELFF	TGTGCCAGCAGCGTAAGGGAGTTGGGCGGGGAGCTGTTTTTT
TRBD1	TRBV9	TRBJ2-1	CASSIQLAGGFDEQFF	TGTGCCAGCAGCATTCAGTTGGCAGGGGGCTTTGATGAGCAGTTCTTC
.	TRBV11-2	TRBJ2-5	CASSSLTRNRGETQYF	TGTGCCAGCAGCTCACTGACTAGAAATCGGGGAGAGACCCAGTACTTC
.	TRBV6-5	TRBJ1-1	CASSYTPYMAFF	TGTGCCAGCAGCTACACCCCCTACATGGCTTTCTTT
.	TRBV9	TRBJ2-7	CASSVNSYEQYF	TGTGCCAGCAGCGTTAACTCCTACGAGCAGTACTTC
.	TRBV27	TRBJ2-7	CASGTQTPEQYF	TGTGCCAGCGGGACGCAGACCCCCGAGCAGTACTTC
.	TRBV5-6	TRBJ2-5	CASSLISGQETQYF	TGTGCCAGCAGCTTGATTAGCGGCCAAGAGACCCAGTACTTC